These 23 T cell receptor beta chains were all obtained from the same sample, sequenced in a study of T cell responses to AZD1222 COVID-19 vaccine. Repertoires were generated with immunoSEQ multiplex PCR, while TCRdb's copy carries only in-frame clones and drops some. The table shows 100,000 to 150,000 clones, with 80% to 90% occurring only once. The starting material was peripheral blood, obtained on day 0 of AZD1222 vaccination. Receptor source: an adult in good health.

The chain employs TRBV7-9 and TRBJ2-3; possible D gene TRBD1, 7 bases. V lost 7 bases, J lost 2 bases, and 16 bases lay in between. From germline, CDR1 is SEHNR and CDR2 FQNEAQ (reference sequence). The CDR3 covers 15 residues. The CDR3 DNA sequence: TGTGCCAGCACTCGAGGAGGGGGCTTCACAGATACGCAGTATTTT. This sequence encodes CASTRGGGFTDTQYF. The whole variable domain, remainder taken from reference TRBV7-9 and TRBJ2-3, is DTGVSQNPRHKITKRGQNVTFRCDPISEHNRLYWYRQTLGQGPEFLTYFQNEAQLEKSRLLSDRFSAERPKGSFSTLEIQRTEQGDSAMYLCASTRGGGFTDTQYFGPGTRLTVL.

The chain uses TRBV7-9 and TRBJ1-6; the match to TRBD1 covers 10 bases. The CDR3 loop spans 14 amino acids. CDR1 is SEHNR, CDR2 FQNEAQ, per germline (reference sequence). Unmatched junction bases numbered 4, after V lost 5 bases and J lost 9 bases. The CDR3 is CASSKGQGTSPLHF. The DNA of the CDR3 is TGTGCCAGCAGCAAGGGACAGGGGACTTCACCCCTCCACTTT.

This clone was counted a single time. The chain uses TRBV27 and TRBJ1-4; 8 positions agree with TRBD1. Per the germline V gene, CDR1 is MNHEY and CDR2 is SMNVEV (reference sequence). The CDR3 is 18 amino acids. Trimming cost V 3 bases and J 4 bases; bases outside gene matches: 13. The CDR3 DNA sequence: TGTGCCAGCAGTTTCTCCCCCTTCCCGGGACAGGATAATGAAAAACTGTTTTTT. As protein: CASSFSPFPGQDNEKLFF.

The chain has TRBV10-3 and TRBJ2-2; the match to TRBD2 covers 12 bases. Germline CDR1 reads ENHRY; CDR2 reads SYGVKD. The V and J ends lost 3 bases and 5 bases, in that order; junction bases with no gene match: 4. The CDR3 loop spans 16 amino acids. The CDR3 sequence: CAISDIGTSGTGELFF. The CDR3 DNA reads TGTGCCATCAGTGACATCGGGACTAGCGGGACCGGGGAGCTGTTTTTT.

The chain has TRBV18 and TRBJ2-1; D is undetermined. The length of the CDR3 is 14 residues. From germline, CDR1 is KGHSH and CDR2 LQKENI. The germline V and J ends were trimmed by 3 bases and 8 bases, with 14 bases remaining between them. CDR3 nucleotides: TGTGCCAGCTCACCTGGGCTATCCCCCGATGAGCAGTTCTTC. Translating it yields CASSPGLSPDEQFF. Full variable domain (rest looked up from reference TRBV18 and TRBJ2-1): NAGVMQNPRHLVRRRGQEARLRCSPMKGHSHVYWYRQLPEEGLKFMVYLQKENIIDESGMPKERFSAEFPKEGPSILRIQQVVRGDSAAYFCASSPGLSPDEQFFGPGTRLTVL.

The J gene is TRBJ2-7, the V gene TRBV28, with unresolved D. The CDR3 consists of 13 residues. Germline values: CDR1 MDHEN, CDR2 SYDVKM. V was shortened by 5 bases and J by 2 bases, with 10 bases between the two germline ends. The CDR3 DNA sequence: TGTGCCAGCAGTCTGGACGTACCCTACGAGCAGTACTTC. Translating gives CASSLDVPYEQYF. Full variable domain (outside the CDR3, taken from reference TRBV28 and TRBJ2-7): DVKVTQSSRYLVKRTGEKVFLECVQDMDHENMFWYRQDPGLGLRLIYFSYDVKMKEKGDIPEGYSVSREKKERFSLILESASTNQTSMYLCASSLDVPYEQYFGPGTRLTVT.

V is TRBV7-3 and J is TRBJ2-3; no reliable D call. Trimming shortened V by 4 bases and J by 5 bases, and 16 bases separated the two germline ends. Germline V gene sequence: CDR1 SGHTA, CDR2 FQGTGA. The CDR3 is 15 residues long. CDR3 residues: CASSSNGWGEDTQYF. DNA of the CDR3: TGTGCCAGCAGCTCAAATGGTTGGGGTGAAGATACGCAGTATTTT. Based on the CDR3 plus reference TRBV7-3 and TRBJ2-3, the full variable domain is GAGVSQTPSNKVTEKGKYVELRCDPISGHTALYWYRQSLGQGPEFLIYFQGTGAADDSGLPNDRFFAVRPEGSVSTLKIQRTERGDSAVYLCASSSNGWGEDTQYFGPGTRLTVL.

The chain couples TRBV6-2 or TRBV6-3 to TRBJ2-7; no clear D. With 6 bases removed from V and 4 bases from J, the gap between germline ends came to 13 bases. Germline V gives CDR1 MNHEY, CDR2 SVGEGT. The CDR3 is 13 amino acids. The CDR3: CASSQNPGYEQYF. DNA for the CDR3: TGTGCCAGCAGCCAAAACCCCGGGTACGAGCAGTACTTC.

The V and J genes are TRBV6-5 and TRBJ2-7; tentatively, D is TRBD1 or TRBD2 (6 bases each). Germline CDR1 is MNHEY and CDR2 is SVGAGI. Deletions cut 8 bases from V and 4 bases from J, with 12 bases between. This CDR3 region has 12 residues. The DNA for the CDR3 is TGTGCCAGCGGAGGGGGTGGGTACGAGCAGTACTTC. It codes for CASGGGGYEQYF.

This clone was detected once. CDR3 in DNA: TGTGCCATCAGTGAGCCCACTACGGGGAGGACAGATACGCAGTATTTT. This encodes CAISEPTTGRTDTQYF. The chain links TRBV10-3 to TRBJ2-3, with D maybe TRBD2 (6 bases). Trimming removed 2 bases from V and 3 bases from J, with 15 bases in between. Germline values: CDR1 ENHRY, CDR2 SYGVKD. There are 16 residues in the CDR3.

The rearrangement links TRBV5-1 to TRBJ2-3; no reliable D call. Germline-derived CDR1 and CDR2 are SGHRS and YFSETQ. Trimming took 0 bases from V and 0 from J, leaving 2 bases between them. This CDR3 region has 13 residues. CDR3 sequence: CASSLESTDTQYF. In DNA, the CDR3 is TGCGCCAGCAGCTTGGAAAGCACAGATACGCAGTATTTT.

The chain uses TRBV3-1 (or the pseudogene TRBV3-2) and TRBJ2-7, with TRBD2 matching over 8 bases. CDR3 length: 14 amino acids. Germline V lookup: CDR1 LGHDT, CDR2 YNNKEL (reference sequence). Trimming at V came to 5 bases and at J to 4 bases, leaving 7 bases not matched to a gene. The CDR3 DNA sequence: TGTGCCAGCAGCTCGAGAGGGACTAGATACGAGCAGTACTTC. Amino acids: CASSSRGTRYEQYF.

DNA of the CDR3: TGTGCCAGCAGTTCTGGACAGCCGAACACTGAAGCTTTCTTT. This translates into CASSSGQPNTEAFF. J is TRBJ1-1 and V is TRBV6-5; D possibly corresponds to TRBD1 (6 bases). Trimming shortened V by 4 bases and J by 1 base, and 10 bases separated the two germline ends. Germline V lookup: CDR1 MNHEY, CDR2 SVGAGI. CDR3 length equals 14 residues.

This rearrangement joins TRBV27 to TRBJ1-6, with TRBD1 matching over 9 bases. The CDR3 spans 14 residues. Trimming cost V 5 bases and J 10 bases; bases outside gene matches: 6. Germline CDR1 is MNHEY and CDR2 is SMNVEV (reference sequence). Here the CDR3 reads CASSTRDRASPLHF. CDR3 nucleotides: TGTGCCAGCAGTACCCGGGACAGGGCCTCACCCCTCCACTTT.

CDR3 residues: CASSYDYYEQYF. The CDR3 bases are TGTGCCAGCAGTTATGACTACTACGAGCAGTACTTC. The gene calls are TRBV6-2 or TRBV6-3 and TRBJ2-7; possibly TRBD2 for D (5 bases). V lost 3 bases, J lost 3 bases, and 6 bases lay in between. Germline V gives CDR1 MNHEY, CDR2 SVGEGT. The CDR3 extends over 12 amino acids.

The V and J genes are TRBV5-1 and TRBJ2-7; D call uncertain. CDR1 SGHRS and CDR2 YFSETQ come from the germline V gene. This CDR3 contains 13 residues. Trimming cost V 3 bases and J 0 bases, with 7 bases left between them. This chain's CDR3 is CASSSALSYEQYF. Written as DNA, the CDR3 is TGCGCCAGCAGCTCGGCACTCTCCTACGAGCAGTACTTC.

This chain connects TRBV5-5 to TRBJ1-5, with 9 bases aligning to TRBD1. This CDR3 has 15 amino acids. Germline V lookup: CDR1 SGHKS, CDR2 YYEKEE (reference sequence). Trimming at V came to 2 bases and at J to 1 base, leaving 1 base not matched to a gene. CDR3 sequence reads: CASSFGQGSNQPQHF. Here the CDR3 DNA reads TGTGCCAGCAGCTTCGGACAGGGGAGCAATCAGCCCCAGCATTTT.

This clone was seen a few times. The chain couples TRBV29-1 to TRBJ2-7, with 8 bases identical to TRBD2. Germline lookup yields CDR1 SQVTM and CDR2 ANQGSEA. This CDR3 contains 16 residues. V was pared by 1 base and J by 3 bases, with 11 bases of the junction left unmatched. In nucleotides, the CDR3 is TGCAGCGTTGAAGCGGGGGGGCCTGCCATGTACTACGAGCAGTACTTC. Protein product: CSVEAGGPAMYYEQYF.

The V call is TRBV10-1, the J call TRBJ1-2, with D possibly matching TRBD1 (5 bases). The CDR3 extends over 13 amino acids. The germline CDR1 and CDR2 sequences are WNHNN and SYGVQD (reference sequence). Trimming took off 5 bases at V and 2 bases at J, with 9 bases between the two ends. CDR3 residues: CASSPGTNYGYTF. The CDR3 region has the DNA TGCGCCAGCAGTCCGGGGACCAACTATGGCTACACCTTC.

The chain combines TRBV10-2 with TRBJ1-4; possible D gene TRBD1, 5 bases. This CDR3 has 14 amino acids. CDR1 and CDR2 (germline): WSHSY, SAAADI. Deletions cut 6 bases from V and 8 bases from J, with 16 bases between. The CDR3 protein is CASRRGTGSEKLFF. CDR3 coding DNA: TGCGCCAGCAGGAGGGGCACAGGTTCCGAAAAACTGTTTTTT.

The chain carries TRBV7-9 and TRBJ1-6; the D is unclear. Germline V gene data show CDR1 as SEHNR and CDR2 as FQNEAQ (reference sequence). This CDR3 contains 16 residues. Trimming removed 4 bases at V and 8 bases at J, with 18 bases between. The CDR3 DNA sequence: TGTGCCAGCAGCTCCAATTTCGCAATACGGGATTCACCCCTCCACTTT. Translating it yields CASSSNFAIRDSPLHF.

V and J are TRBV11-1 and TRBJ2-6; D not resolved. From germline, CDR1 is SGHAT and CDR2 FQDESV (reference sequence). The CDR3 is 16 residues long. The V and J ends lost 3 bases and 2 bases respectively, with 11 bases between them. The CDR3 bases are TGTGCCAGCAGCTTGAACAAAAAGCCTGGGGCCAACGTCCTGACTTTC. This sequence encodes CASSLNKKPGANVLTF.

This chain uses TRBV19 with TRBJ1-4, with D possibly matching TRBD1 (6 bases). Per the germline V gene, CDR1 is LNHDA and CDR2 is SQIVND (reference sequence). Deletions cut 3 bases from V and 0 bases from J, with 14 bases between. The CDR3 contains 17 residues. CDR3 residues: CASSIPGTSTTNEKLFF. The CDR3 nucleotides are TGTGCCAGTAGTATCCCTGGGACATCCACAACTAATGAAAAACTGTTTTTT.